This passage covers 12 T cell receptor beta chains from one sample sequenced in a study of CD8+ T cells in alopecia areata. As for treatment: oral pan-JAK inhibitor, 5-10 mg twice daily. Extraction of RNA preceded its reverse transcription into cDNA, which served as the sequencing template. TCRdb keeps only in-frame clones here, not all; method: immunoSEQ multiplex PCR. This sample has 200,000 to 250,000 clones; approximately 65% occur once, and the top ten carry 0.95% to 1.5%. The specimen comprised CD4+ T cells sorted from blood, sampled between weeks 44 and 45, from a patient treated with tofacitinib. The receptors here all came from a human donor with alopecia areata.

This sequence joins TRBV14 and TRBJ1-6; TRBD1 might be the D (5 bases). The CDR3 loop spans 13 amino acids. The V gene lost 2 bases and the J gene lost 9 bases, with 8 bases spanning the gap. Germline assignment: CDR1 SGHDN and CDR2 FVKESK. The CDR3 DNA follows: TGTGCCAGCAGCCAAAGGGGAGGTTCACCCCTCCACTTT. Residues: CASSQRGGSPLHF.

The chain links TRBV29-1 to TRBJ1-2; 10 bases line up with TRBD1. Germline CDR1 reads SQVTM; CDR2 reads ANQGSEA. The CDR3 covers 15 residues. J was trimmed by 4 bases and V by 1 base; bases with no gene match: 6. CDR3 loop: CSVEAGTGAGYGYTF. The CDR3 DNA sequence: TGCAGCGTTGAAGCTGGGACAGGGGCCGGCTATGGCTACACCTTC.

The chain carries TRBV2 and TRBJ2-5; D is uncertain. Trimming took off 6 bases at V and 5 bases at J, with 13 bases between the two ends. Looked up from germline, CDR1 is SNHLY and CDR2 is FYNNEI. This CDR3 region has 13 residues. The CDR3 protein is CASRLGLSETQYF. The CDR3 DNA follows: TGTGCCAGCAGGTTAGGGCTATCGGAGACCCAGTACTTC.

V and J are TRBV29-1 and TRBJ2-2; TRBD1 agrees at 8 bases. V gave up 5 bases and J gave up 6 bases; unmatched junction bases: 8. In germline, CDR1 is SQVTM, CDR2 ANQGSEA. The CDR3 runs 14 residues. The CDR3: CSVRQGALAGELFF. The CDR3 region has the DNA TGCAGCGTTCGGCAGGGGGCTTTAGCCGGGGAGCTGTTTTTT.

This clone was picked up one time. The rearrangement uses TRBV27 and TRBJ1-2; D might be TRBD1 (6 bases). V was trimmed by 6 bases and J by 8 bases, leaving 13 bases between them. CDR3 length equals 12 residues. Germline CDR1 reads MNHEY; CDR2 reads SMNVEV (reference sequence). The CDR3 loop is CASRSTGRGYTF. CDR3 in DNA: TGTGCCAGCAGGTCAACAGGGAGAGGCTACACCTTC.

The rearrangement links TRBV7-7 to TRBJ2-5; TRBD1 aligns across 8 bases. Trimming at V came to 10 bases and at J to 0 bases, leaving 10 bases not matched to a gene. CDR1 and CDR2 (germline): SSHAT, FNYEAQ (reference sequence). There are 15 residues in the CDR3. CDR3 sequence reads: CATSRAGGDQETQYF. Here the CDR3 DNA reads TGTGCCACCTCAAGGGCAGGGGGCGACCAAGAGACCCAGTACTTC.

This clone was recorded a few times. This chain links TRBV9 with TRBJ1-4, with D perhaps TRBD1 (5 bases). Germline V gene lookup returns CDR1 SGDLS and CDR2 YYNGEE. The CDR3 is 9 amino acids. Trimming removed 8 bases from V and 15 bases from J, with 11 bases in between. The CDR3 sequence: CARGPRVFF. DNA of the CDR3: TGTGCCAGGGGACCGAGGGTGTTTTTT. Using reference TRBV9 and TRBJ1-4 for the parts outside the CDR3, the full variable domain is DSGVTQTPKHLITATGQRVTLRCSPRSGDLSVYWYQQSLDQGLQFLIQYYNGEERAKGNILERFSAQQFPDLHSELNLSSLELGDSALYFCARGPRVFFGSGTQLSVL.

This chain's CDR3 is CASSQGGVETQYF. The CDR3 DNA sequence: TGTGCCAGCAGCCAGGGGGGCGTGGAGACCCAGTACTTC. This chain links TRBV7-2 with TRBJ2-5; maybe TRBD1 (7 bases). Germline V gives CDR1 SGHTA, CDR2 FQGNSA. CDR3 length equals 13 residues. With 5 bases removed from V and 5 bases from J, the gap between germline ends came to 12 bases. The entire variable domain, with the rest obtained from reference TRBV7-2 and TRBJ2-5, is as follows: GAGVSQSPSNKVTEKGKDVELRCDPISGHTALYWYRQSLGQGLEFLIYFQGNSAPDKSGLPSDRFSAERTGGSVSTLTIQRTQQEDSAVYLCASSQGGVETQYFGPGTRLLVL.

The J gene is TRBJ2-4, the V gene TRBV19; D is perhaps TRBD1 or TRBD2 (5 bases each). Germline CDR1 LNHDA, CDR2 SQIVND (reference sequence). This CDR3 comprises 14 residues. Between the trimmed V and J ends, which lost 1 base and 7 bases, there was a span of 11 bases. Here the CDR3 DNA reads TGTGCCAGTAGTATAGGGGGGTCAGGGAACATTCAGTACTTC. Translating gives CASSIGGSGNIQYF.

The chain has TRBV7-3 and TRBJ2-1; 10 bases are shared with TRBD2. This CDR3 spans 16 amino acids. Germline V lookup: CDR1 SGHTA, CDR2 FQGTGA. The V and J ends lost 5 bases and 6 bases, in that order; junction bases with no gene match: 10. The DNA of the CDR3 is TGTGCCAGCAGCGCCTTAGCGGGGGGTGCCTTCAATGAGCAGTTCTTC. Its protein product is CASSALAGGAFNEQFF.

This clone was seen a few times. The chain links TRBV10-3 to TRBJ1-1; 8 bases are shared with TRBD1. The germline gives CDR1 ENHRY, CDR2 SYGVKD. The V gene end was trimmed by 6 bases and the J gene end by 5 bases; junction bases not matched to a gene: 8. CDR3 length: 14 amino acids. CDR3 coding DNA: TGTGCCATCAGAGTACAGGGGGTATTTACTGAAGCTTTCTTT. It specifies CAIRVQGVFTEAFF.

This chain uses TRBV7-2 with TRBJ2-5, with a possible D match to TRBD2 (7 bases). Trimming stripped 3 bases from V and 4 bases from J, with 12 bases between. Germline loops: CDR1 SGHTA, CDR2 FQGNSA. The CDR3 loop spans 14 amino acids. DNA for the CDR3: TGTGCCAGCAGCTTCGGCGGGGGCAGAGAGACCCAGTACTTC. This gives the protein CASSFGGGRETQYF. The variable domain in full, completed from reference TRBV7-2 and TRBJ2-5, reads GAGVSQSPSNKVTEKGKDVELRCDPISGHTALYWYRQSLGQGLEFLIYFQGNSAPDKSGLPSDRFSAERTGGSVSTLTIQRTQQEDSAVYLCASSFGGGRETQYFGPGTRLLVL.